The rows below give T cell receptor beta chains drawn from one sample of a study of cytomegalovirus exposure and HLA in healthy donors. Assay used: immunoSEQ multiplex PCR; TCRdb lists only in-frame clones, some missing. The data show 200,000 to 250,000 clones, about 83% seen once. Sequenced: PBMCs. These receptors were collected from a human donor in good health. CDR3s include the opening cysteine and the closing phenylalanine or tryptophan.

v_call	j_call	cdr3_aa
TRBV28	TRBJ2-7	CASSSGGGFHEQYF
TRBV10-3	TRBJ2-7	CAIRDDFRGGGYEQYF
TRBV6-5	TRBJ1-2	CASSYRPGQLDGYTF
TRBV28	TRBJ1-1	CASTYQGPGPDYSFF
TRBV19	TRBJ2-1	CASSRLVKTYNEQFF
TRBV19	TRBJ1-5	CASGQGIQPQHF
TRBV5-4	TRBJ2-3	CASSLTGSAVSTDTQYF
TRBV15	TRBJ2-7	CATSRSGPGDEQYF
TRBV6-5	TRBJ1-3	CASSYSEGPRNTIYF
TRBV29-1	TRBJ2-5	CSVDGARQETQYF
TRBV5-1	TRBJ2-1	CASSLGGLAGEENEQFF
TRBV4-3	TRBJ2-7	CASSQDRGAQYEQYF
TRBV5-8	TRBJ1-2	CASSPRQGAGGYTF
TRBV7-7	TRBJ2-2	CASSFRDTGELFF
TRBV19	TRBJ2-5	CASSRRAGTQETQYF
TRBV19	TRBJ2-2	CASSTLGLAGAGELFF
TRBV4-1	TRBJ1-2	CASSQETANYGYTF
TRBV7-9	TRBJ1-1	CASSIYREGTEAFF
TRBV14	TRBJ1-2	CASSLRQANGYTF
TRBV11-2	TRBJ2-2	CASRTGLTGELFF
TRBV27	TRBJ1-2	CASSLNSRGGNGRWGYTF
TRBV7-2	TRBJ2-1	CASSLERGYNEQFF
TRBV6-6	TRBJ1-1	CASSAGWGLNTEAFF
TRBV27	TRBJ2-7	CASSDSGYEQYF
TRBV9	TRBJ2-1	CASSVGGEQFF
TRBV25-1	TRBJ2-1	CASSGGQLRTGINEQFF
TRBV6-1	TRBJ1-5	CASSPFESNQPQHF
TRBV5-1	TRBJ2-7	CASSHIGLAGGYEQYF
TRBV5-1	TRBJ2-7	CASTAGRERYEQYF
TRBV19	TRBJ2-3	CASRPGLGADTQYF
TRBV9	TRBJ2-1	CASSPAGETYNEQFF